This passage covers 11 T cell receptor beta chains from one sample sequenced in a study of T cells in Graves' hyperthyroidism and ophthalmopathy. Using RNA transcripts as the source, TCR beta CDR3 regions were amplified. TCR CDR3 regions were first amplified by RT-PCR with HTBI primers. TCRdb analysed the multiplex PCR reads with MiXCR anew, one entry per CDR3 protein. Of 350,000 or so distinct CDR3 sequences listed, roughly 18% were seen once; the top ten hold about 16%. The source material was blood. These receptors were obtained from a woman aged 40 to 55 with Graves' ophthalmopathy.

This clonotype was detected ten times or more. This chain connects TRBV28 to TRBJ2-7; 8 bases agree with TRBD1. CDR1 is MDHEN, CDR2 SYDVKM, per germline. Trimming removed 7 bases from V and 2 bases from J; junction bases left unmatched: 7. The CDR3 runs 14 residues. The CDR3 region has the DNA TGTGCCAGCAAAACCAGGACAGGGCCCTACGAGCAGTACTTC. It yields the protein CASKTRTGPYEQYF.

This clonotype was seen repeatedly, ten times or more. This chain connects TRBV6-1 to TRBJ1-1; D remains unclear. Germline CDR1 reads MNHNS; CDR2 reads SASEGT. The CDR3 loop spans 13 amino acids. Trimming stripped 6 bases from V and 6 bases from J, with 14 bases between. The CDR3 loop is CASSPTNRAEAFF. The DNA for the CDR3 is TGTGCCAGCAGCCCCACAAATCGCGCTGAAGCTTTCTTT.

This clonotype was seen repeatedly, ten times or more. V and J are TRBV5-1 and TRBJ2-7; D unresolved. The CDR3 is 15 residues long. Deletions cut 1 base from V and 0 bases from J, with 11 bases between. The germline gives CDR1 SGHRS, CDR2 YFSETQ. The CDR3 DNA is TGCGCCAGCAGCTTGTTTGGGATCAGCTCCTACGAGCAGTACTTC. It is translated as CASSLFGISSYEQYF.

Comments on this clonotype: A junction end diverges from the germline sequence, so it may reflect a read error. This chain joins TRBV12-3 or TRBV12-4 and TRBJ2-4; D remains ambiguous. There are 17 residues in the CDR3. The chain's CDR3 is CASGFMSPLLAKNIQYF. For the CDR3, the DNA is TGTGCCAGCGGTTTTATGAGTCCTCTTCTAGCCAAAAACATTCAGTACTTC.

The table lists this clonotype with many counts. This chain's CDR3 is CASSRDSAEETQYF. The CDR3 DNA sequence: TGTGCCAGCAGTCGGGACTCCGCGGAAGAGACCCAGTACTTC. This chain uses TRBV2 with TRBJ2-5; TRBD2 might be the D (6 bases). The germline V and J ends were trimmed by 5 bases and 3 bases, with 13 bases remaining between them. This CDR3 spans 14 amino acids. From germline, CDR1 is SNHLY and CDR2 FYNNEI.

The V and J genes are TRBV29-1 and TRBJ1-2; D gene ambiguous. CDR3 length: 13 residues. Between the trimmed V and J ends, which lost 3 bases and 0 bases, there was a span of 8 bases. The germline CDR1 and CDR2 sequences are SQVTM and ANQGSEA. CDR3 amino acids: CSVDPVANYGYTF. CDR3 nucleotide sequence: TGCAGCGTTGATCCGGTAGCTAACTATGGCTACACCTTC.

V gene TRBV3-1 combines with J gene TRBJ2-7; maybe TRBD2 (5 bases). From germline, CDR1 is LGHDT and CDR2 YNNKEL (reference sequence). The CDR3 has 16 residues. Trimming removed 4 bases at V and 2 bases at J, with 18 bases between. CDR3 amino acids: CASSPAADGLTYEQYF. The CDR3 DNA sequence: TGTGCCAGCAGCCCTGCTGCCGACGGACTTACCTACGAGCAGTACTTC.

J is TRBJ2-5 and V is TRBV20-1; 8 bases are shared with TRBD1. The V gene end was trimmed by 2 bases and the J gene end by 2 bases; junction bases not matched to a gene: 4. Germline V gene lookup returns CDR1 DFQATT and CDR2 SNEGSKA (reference sequence). This CDR3 has 14 amino acids. This CDR3 is CSARRQGIQETQYF. Here the CDR3 DNA reads TGCAGTGCTAGAAGACAGGGGATACAAGAGACCCAGTACTTC.

The chain recombines TRBV7-9 with TRBJ1-1; the D is unclear. CDR1 and CDR2 from the germline V gene are SEHNR and FQNEAQ (reference sequence). The CDR3 sequence is 15 residues long. V was pared by 6 bases and J by 0 bases, with 14 bases between. The CDR3 reads CASSTELGLNTEAFF. The CDR3 DNA reads as TGTGCCAGCAGTACCGAGCTAGGCTTGAACACTGAAGCTTTCTTT.

The chain combines TRBV6-1 with TRBJ2-5; D assignment may be TRBD1 or TRBD2 (5 bases each). Germline CDR1 is MNHNS and CDR2 is SASEGT. V lost 2 bases, J lost 5 bases, and 12 bases lay in between. This CDR3 spans 14 amino acids. The CDR3 nucleotides are TGTGCCAGCAGTGAAAGTTCCTGGGGGGAGACCCAGTACTTC. It yields the protein CASSESSWGETQYF.

On this clonotype itself: Just one base apart from a much larger clone, this may be a read error. The chain has TRBV20-1 and TRBJ2-3; unclear D gene. The CDR3 runs to 12 residues. Per germline, CDR1 DFQATT and CDR2 SNEGSKA (reference sequence). The CDR3 DNA reads as TGCAGTGCTACCATCGGCACAGATACGCCGTATTTT. It codes for CSATIGTDTPYF.